The rows below give T cell receptor beta chains drawn from one sample of a study of T cells in localized non-small cell lung cancer. Measured with immunoSEQ multiplex PCR; TCRdb has only the in-frame clones, and not every one. Of some 900 clones in the sample, 24% were seen once. Sample: lung tumor tissue, taken before any cancer treatment. The receptors were gathered from a female donor over 55 with stage I lung adenocarcinoma. The CDR3 runs from the conserved cysteine through the conserved F or W. Each record gives: CDR3 protein, CDR3 DNA, J gene, V gene, clone size, D gene, CDR3 length. D genes are given only for firm matches. For some rows the clone size is stated as once, few or many, or as a class when expanded; others skip it.

cdr3_aa: CASSGAGGYGYTF
cdr3_nt: TGCGCCAGCAGTGGGGCAGGGGGCTATGGCTACACCTTC
j_call: TRBJ1-2
v_call: TRBV10-2
clone_size: .
d_call: TRBD1
cdr3_length: 13

cdr3_aa: CATSRPNRRKTEAFF
cdr3_nt: TGTGCCACCAGCAGGCCGAACAGGCGGAAGACTGAAGCTTTCTTT
j_call: TRBJ1-1
v_call: TRBV15
clone_size: large
d_call: .
cdr3_length: 15

cdr3_aa: CASSSPGGGQTQYF
cdr3_nt: TGTGCCAGCAGTTCCCCCGGGGGGGGTCAGACCCAGTACTTC
j_call: TRBJ2-5
v_call: TRBV6-8
clone_size: .
d_call: TRBD2
cdr3_length: 14

cdr3_aa: CASSFRGRGNTEAFF
cdr3_nt: TGTGCCAGCAGTTTTAGGGGGCGAGGGAACACTGAAGCTTTCTTT
j_call: TRBJ1-1
v_call: TRBV28
clone_size: .
d_call: TRBD1
cdr3_length: 15

cdr3_aa: CASRDPDRTHEQFF
cdr3_nt: TGTGCCAGCAGGGACCCGGACAGGACCCATGAGCAGTTCTTC
j_call: TRBJ2-1
v_call: TRBV28
clone_size: .
d_call: TRBD1
cdr3_length: 14

cdr3_aa: CASSRLTGGAGELFF
cdr3_nt: TGTGCCAGCAGTCGGCTGACAGGGGGGGCCGGGGAGCTGTTTTTT
j_call: TRBJ2-2
v_call: TRBV28
clone_size: medium-sized
d_call: TRBD1
cdr3_length: 15

cdr3_aa: CASSPGWNAGSTGELFF
cdr3_nt: TGTGCCAGCAGCCCCGGGTGGAACGCCGGTAGCACCGGGGAGCTGTTTTTT
j_call: TRBJ2-2
v_call: TRBV6-8
clone_size: .
d_call: .
cdr3_length: 17

cdr3_aa: CASSPGQGTYNEQFF
cdr3_nt: TGTGCCAGCAGCCCCGGGCAGGGCACCTACAATGAGCAGTTCTTC
j_call: TRBJ2-1
v_call: TRBV11-3
clone_size: medium-sized
d_call: .
cdr3_length: 15

cdr3_aa: CASSPTGLNYGYTF
cdr3_nt: TGTGCCAGCTCACCGACAGGCCTTAACTATGGCTACACCTTC
j_call: TRBJ1-2
v_call: TRBV18
clone_size: .
d_call: .
cdr3_length: 14

cdr3_aa: CASSYRDGLETQYF
cdr3_nt: TGTGCCAGCAGTTACCGGGACGGCTTGGAGACCCAGTACTTC
j_call: TRBJ2-5
v_call: TRBV6-8
clone_size: few
d_call: .
cdr3_length: 14

cdr3_aa: CASSSFDPGGNQPQHF
cdr3_nt: TGTGCCAGCAGCTCCTTTGACCCTGGAGGCAATCAGCCCCAGCATTTT
j_call: TRBJ1-5
v_call: TRBV11-3
clone_size: .
d_call: .
cdr3_length: 16

cdr3_aa: CASSLGRGTGGYEQYF
cdr3_nt: TGCGCCAGCAGCCTGGGTCGCGGGACAGGGGGCTACGAGCAGTACTTC
j_call: TRBJ2-7
v_call: TRBV5-1
clone_size: .
d_call: TRBD1
cdr3_length: 16

cdr3_aa: CSVLVNTGELFF
cdr3_nt: TGCAGCGTTCTAGTGAACACCGGGGAGCTGTTTTTT
j_call: TRBJ2-2
v_call: TRBV29-1
clone_size: few
d_call: .
cdr3_length: 12

cdr3_aa: CASSFTSGSGNEQFF
cdr3_nt: TGTGCCAGCAGCTTTACTAGCGGGAGTGGAAATGAGCAGTTCTTC
j_call: TRBJ2-1
v_call: TRBV11-3
clone_size: few
d_call: TRBD2
cdr3_length: 15

cdr3_aa: CASSIASGDEQYF
cdr3_nt: TGTGCCAGTAGTATAGCGTCAGGGGACGAGCAGTACTTC
j_call: TRBJ2-7
v_call: TRBV19
clone_size: large
d_call: .
cdr3_length: 13

cdr3_aa: CASSLGQATYYGYTF
cdr3_nt: TGTGCCAGTAGCTTAGGACAGGCGACCTACTATGGCTACACCTTC
j_call: TRBJ1-2
v_call: TRBV19
clone_size: .
d_call: TRBD1
cdr3_length: 15

cdr3_aa: CASSSIPRQGASTEAFF
cdr3_nt: TGCGCCAGCAGCTCGATCCCACGACAAGGGGCCTCCACTGAAGCTTTCTTT
j_call: TRBJ1-1
v_call: TRBV5-1
clone_size: few
d_call: .
cdr3_length: 17

cdr3_aa: CASSSEGGMWTNVLTF
cdr3_nt: TGTGCCAGCAGCTCGGAGGGGGGCATGTGGACCAACGTCCTGACTTTC
j_call: TRBJ2-6
v_call: TRBV11-3
clone_size: medium-sized
d_call: .
cdr3_length: 16

cdr3_aa: CASNPSTSSDTQYF
cdr3_nt: TGTGCCAGCAATCCTTCTACCAGTTCAGATACGCAGTATTTT
j_call: TRBJ2-3
v_call: TRBV9
clone_size: few
d_call: .
cdr3_length: 14

cdr3_aa: CASSGGEGVLLYGYTF
cdr3_nt: TGTGCCAGCAGCGGGGGTGAAGGCGTACTACTCTATGGCTACACCTTC
j_call: TRBJ1-2
v_call: TRBV11-3
clone_size: .
d_call: .
cdr3_length: 16

cdr3_aa: CAISDSAGGRGEQFF
cdr3_nt: TGTGCCATCAGCGATTCAGCGGGAGGGAGGGGTGAGCAGTTCTTC
j_call: TRBJ2-1
v_call: TRBV6-8
clone_size: large
d_call: TRBD2
cdr3_length: 15

cdr3_aa: CASSRAGQGDEQYF
cdr3_nt: TGTGCCAGCAGTAGGGCGGGACAGGGGGACGAGCAGTACTTC
j_call: TRBJ2-7
v_call: TRBV9
clone_size: .
d_call: TRBD1
cdr3_length: 14

cdr3_aa: CASSTGQGRGGYTF
cdr3_nt: TGTGCCAGCAGCACGGGACAGGGTAGGGGAGGCTACACCTTC
j_call: TRBJ1-2
v_call: TRBV11-3
clone_size: .
d_call: TRBD1
cdr3_length: 14

cdr3_aa: CASMGDRIEAFF
cdr3_nt: TGCGCCAGCATGGGAGACAGGATTGAAGCTTTCTTT
j_call: TRBJ1-1
v_call: TRBV10-2
clone_size: .
d_call: .
cdr3_length: 12

cdr3_aa: CASSIADGDEQYF
cdr3_nt: TGTGCCAGTAGTATAGCGGACGGGGACGAGCAGTACTTC
j_call: TRBJ2-7
v_call: TRBV19
clone_size: few
d_call: .
cdr3_length: 13

cdr3_aa: CASSFVGLAERETQYF
cdr3_nt: TGTGCCAGCAGTTTTGTCGGTCTGGCGGAGAGGGAGACCCAGTACTTC
j_call: TRBJ2-5
v_call: TRBV28
clone_size: .
d_call: .
cdr3_length: 16

cdr3_aa: CASSQTGTGFHEQYF
cdr3_nt: TGTGCCAGCAGTCAAACCGGGACAGGGTTCCACGAGCAGTACTTC
j_call: TRBJ2-7
v_call: TRBV28
clone_size: once
d_call: TRBD1
cdr3_length: 15

cdr3_aa: CASSYKIGESDTGELFF
cdr3_nt: TGTGCCAGCAGTTACAAGATCGGGGAATCGGACACCGGGGAGCTGTTTTTT
j_call: TRBJ2-2
v_call: TRBV6-8
clone_size: .
d_call: .
cdr3_length: 17

cdr3_aa: CASSFRSTNEKLFF
cdr3_nt: TGTGCCAGCAGTTTCCGATCAACTAATGAAAAACTGTTTTTT
j_call: TRBJ1-4
v_call: TRBV6-8
clone_size: few
d_call: .
cdr3_length: 14

cdr3_aa: CASCDPGTGYNEQFF
cdr3_nt: TGTGCCAGCTGCGATCCCGGGACAGGGTACAATGAGCAGTTCTTC
j_call: TRBJ2-1
v_call: TRBV6-8
clone_size: medium-sized
d_call: TRBD1
cdr3_length: 15

cdr3_aa: CASSTGGVGNTIYF
cdr3_nt: TGTGCCAGCTCAACAGGGGGCGTTGGAAACACCATATATTTT
j_call: TRBJ1-3
v_call: TRBV18
clone_size: .
d_call: TRBD1
cdr3_length: 14

cdr3_aa: CASSQKTSGRTEAFF
cdr3_nt: TGCGCCAGCAGCCAGAAGACATCAGGGCGTACTGAAGCTTTCTTT
j_call: TRBJ1-1
v_call: TRBV23-1
clone_size: medium-sized
d_call: .
cdr3_length: 15

cdr3_aa: CASSPPGLTEAFF
cdr3_nt: TGTGCCAGCTCACCCCCGGGGTTGACTGAAGCTTTCTTT
j_call: TRBJ1-1
v_call: TRBV18
clone_size: .
d_call: .
cdr3_length: 13

cdr3_aa: CASSEVQGGGYTF
cdr3_nt: TGTGCCAGCAGTGAAGTACAGGGAGGCGGCTACACCTTC
j_call: TRBJ1-2
v_call: TRBV9
clone_size: few
d_call: .
cdr3_length: 13

cdr3_aa: CAWTRQLVTGNTIYF
cdr3_nt: TGTGCCTGGACACGACAGTTAGTCACGGGAAACACCATATATTTT
j_call: TRBJ1-3
v_call: TRBV30
clone_size: .
d_call: .
cdr3_length: 15

cdr3_aa: CASSLGGSQGGELFF
cdr3_nt: TGTGCCAGCAGCTTAGGAGGTTCTCAGGGCGGGGAGCTGTTTTTT
j_call: TRBJ2-2
v_call: TRBV11-3
clone_size: medium-sized
d_call: .
cdr3_length: 15

cdr3_aa: CASGLRYYNEQFF
cdr3_nt: TGTGCTAGTGGTTTGAGGTACTACAATGAGCAGTTCTTC
j_call: TRBJ2-1
v_call: TRBV12-5
clone_size: large
d_call: .
cdr3_length: 13

cdr3_aa: CASSQHSNQPQHF
cdr3_nt: TGTGCCAGCTCCCAACATAGCAATCAGCCCCAGCATTTT
j_call: TRBJ1-5
v_call: TRBV18
clone_size: .
d_call: .
cdr3_length: 13

cdr3_aa: CASSPGTSEQETQYF
cdr3_nt: TGCGCCAGCAGCCCTGGGACTAGTGAGCAAGAGACCCAGTACTTC
j_call: TRBJ2-5
v_call: TRBV5-1
clone_size: .
d_call: TRBD2
cdr3_length: 15

cdr3_aa: CASSLETGERETQYF
cdr3_nt: TGTGCCAGCAGCTTAGAGACCGGGGAGCGAGAGACCCAGTACTTC
j_call: TRBJ2-5
v_call: TRBV11-3
clone_size: few
d_call: .
cdr3_length: 15